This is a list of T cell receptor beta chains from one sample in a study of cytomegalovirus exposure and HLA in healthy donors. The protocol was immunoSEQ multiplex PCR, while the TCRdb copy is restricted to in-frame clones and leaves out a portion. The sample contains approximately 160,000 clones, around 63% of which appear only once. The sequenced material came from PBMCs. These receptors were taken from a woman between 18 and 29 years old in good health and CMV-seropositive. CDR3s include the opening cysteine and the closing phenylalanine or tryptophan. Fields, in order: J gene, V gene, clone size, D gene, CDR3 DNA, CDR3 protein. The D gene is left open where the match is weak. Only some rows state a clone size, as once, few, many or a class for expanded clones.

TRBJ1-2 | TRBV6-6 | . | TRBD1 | TGTGCCAGCAGTTACGTCGGGACAGGGGATAACTATGGCTACACCTTC | CASSYVGTGDNYGYTF
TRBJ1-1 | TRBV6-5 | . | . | TGTGCCAGCAGTTACTCAGGGGCCGGCGAAGCTTTCTTT | CASSYSGAGEAFF
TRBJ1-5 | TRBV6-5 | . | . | TGTGCCAGCAGAGAGACTCCAGGGGTTCCCCAGCATTTT | CASRETPGVPQHF
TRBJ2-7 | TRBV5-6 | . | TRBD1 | TGTGCCAGCAGGCAAAGGGCCAGGGGGTACGAGCAGTACTTC | CASRQRARGYEQYF
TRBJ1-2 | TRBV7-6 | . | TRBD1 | TGTGCCAGCAGCTTAGGGACAGGGGACTATGGCTACACCTTC | CASSLGTGDYGYTF
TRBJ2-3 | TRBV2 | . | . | TGTGCCAGCAGTGTCGGCAGGGCAGATACGCAGTATTTT | CASSVGRADTQYF
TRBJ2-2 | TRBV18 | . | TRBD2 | TGTGCCAGCTCACCTCCAACTAGCGGGGGAATCGGGGAGCTGTTTTTT | CASSPPTSGGIGELFF
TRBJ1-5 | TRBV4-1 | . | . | TGCGCCAGCAGCCAAGATCGAGGGTATCGGAATCAGCCCCAGCATTTT | CASSQDRGYRNQPQHF
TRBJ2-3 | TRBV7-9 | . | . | TGTGCCAGCAGCTTAGCGGTAGCGGGCACAGATACGCAGTATTTT | CASSLAVAGTDTQYF
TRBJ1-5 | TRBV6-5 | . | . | TGTGCCAGCAGTTCTTGGGACAATGATCAGCCCCAGCATTTT | CASSSWDNDQPQHF
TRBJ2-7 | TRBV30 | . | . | TGTGCCTGGAGTGCCCTCGGCGGGAACTACGAGCAGTACTTC | CAWSALGGNYEQYF
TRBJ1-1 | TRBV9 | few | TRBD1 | TGTGCCAGCAGCAAGGAAAGAAGGACAGGGAGGATCCCTGAAGCTTTCTTT | CASSKERRTGRIPEAFF
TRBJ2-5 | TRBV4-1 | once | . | TGCGCCAGCAGCCAAGAGACTAGACTTCAAGAGACCCAGTACTTC | CASSQETRLQETQYF
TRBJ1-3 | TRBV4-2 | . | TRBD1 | TGTGCCAGCAGCCAACGGACAGGGTTCTCTGGAAACACCATATATTTT | CASSQRTGFSGNTIYF
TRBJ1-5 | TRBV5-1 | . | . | TGCGCCAGCAGCACCTTGGGGGCGGGTCAGCCCCAGCATTTT | CASSTLGAGQPQHF
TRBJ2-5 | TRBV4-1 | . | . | TGCGCCAGCAGCCAGCACCGGACTAATCAAGAGACCCAGTACTTC | CASSQHRTNQETQYF
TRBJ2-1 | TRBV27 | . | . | TGTGCCAGCAGTTTGGGCCATAGCTCCTACAATGAGCAGTTCTTC | CASSLGHSSYNEQFF
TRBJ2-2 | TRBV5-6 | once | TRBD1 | TGTGCCAGCAGCGAACTTGGACAGGACCAACACACCGGGGAGCTGTTTTTT | CASSELGQDQHTGELFF
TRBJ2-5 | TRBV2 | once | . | TGTGCCATAACGGACAGAAAGCAAGAGACCCAGTACTTC | CAITDRKQETQYF
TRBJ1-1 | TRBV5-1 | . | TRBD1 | TGCGCCAGCAGCTCGAGGACAGGGGGAAGTGTGGCTTTCTTT | CASSSRTGGSVAFF
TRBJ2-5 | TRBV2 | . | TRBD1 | TGTGCCAGCAGTAACAGGGGGAAGACCCAGTACTTC | CASSNRGKTQYF
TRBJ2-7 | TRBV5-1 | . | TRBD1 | TGCGCCAGCAGCTCGGACAGGGCCTACGAGCAGTACTTC | CASSSDRAYEQYF
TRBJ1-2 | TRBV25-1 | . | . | TGTGCCAGCAGTCCCCCCCTACAGGATGGCTACACCTTC | CASSPPLQDGYTF
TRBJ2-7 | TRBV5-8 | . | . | TGTGCCAGCAGCCCTGGGGGGGGCGGGCAGTACTTC | CASSPGGGGQYF
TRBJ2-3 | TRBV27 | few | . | TGTGCCAGCTTAGGACAGAGAGGAAAGTATTTT | CASLGQRGKYF
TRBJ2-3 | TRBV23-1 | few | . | TGCGCCAGCAGTCAAGTCGCAGAATTCACAGATACGCAGTATTTT | CASSQVAEFTDTQYF
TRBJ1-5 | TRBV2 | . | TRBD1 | TGTGCCAGCAGTGAAGCAACGACAGGGGGCCAACAGCCCCAGCATTTT | CASSEATTGGQQPQHF
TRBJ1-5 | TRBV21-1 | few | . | TGTGCCAGCAGCAGAGCAGACTGCAATCAGCCCCAGCATTTT | CASSRADCNQPQHF
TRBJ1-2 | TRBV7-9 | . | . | TGTGCCAGCGGTAGAACGTCGGTGGACTATGGCTACACCTTC | CASGRTSVDYGYTF
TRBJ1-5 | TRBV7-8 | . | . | TGTGCCAGCAGCTTAACCCTACGAGATAGCAATCAGCCCCAGCATTTT | CASSLTLRDSNQPQHF
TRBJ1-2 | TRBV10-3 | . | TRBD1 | TGTGCCATCAGTGGGGGACAGGCCTGGGACTCTATGATAGAGAACTATGGCTACACCTTC | CAISGGQAWDSMIENYGYTF
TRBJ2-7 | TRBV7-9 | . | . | TGTGCCAGCAGCTTAGTCCAGGGCCCAGTAACCTACGAGCAGTACTTC | CASSLVQGPVTYEQYF
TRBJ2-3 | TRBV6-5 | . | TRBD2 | TGTGCCAGCAGTTACTCAGCGGGATCTAGAGATACGCAGTATTTT | CASSYSAGSRDTQYF
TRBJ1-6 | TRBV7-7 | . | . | TGTGCTAGCAGCTCCGACCGGGGATCACCCCTCCACTTT | CASSSDRGSPLHF
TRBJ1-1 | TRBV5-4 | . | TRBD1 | TGTGCCAGCAGTCCAGAGACAGGGGGCACTGAAGCTTTCTTT | CASSPETGGTEAFF
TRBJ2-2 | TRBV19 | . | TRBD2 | TGTGCCAGTAGTGCCGGACTAGCGGGGGGGCGCGGCACCGGGGAGCTGTTTTTT | CASSAGLAGGRGTGELFF
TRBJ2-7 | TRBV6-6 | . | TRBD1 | TGTGCCAGCAGTGGTAGAAATGGACAGGGTGGCGAGCAGTACTTC | CASSGRNGQGGEQYF
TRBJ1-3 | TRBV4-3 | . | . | TGCGCCAGCAGCGGTATTGGCGGGAACTCTGGAAACACCATATATTTT | CASSGIGGNSGNTIYF
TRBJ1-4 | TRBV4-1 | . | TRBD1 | TGCGCCAGCAGCCAATTGACAGGGGTTAATGAAAAACTGTTTTTT | CASSQLTGVNEKLFF
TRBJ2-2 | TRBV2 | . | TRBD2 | TGTGCCAGCAGCTGGACTAGCGGGAGGGACACCGGGGAGCTGTTTTTT | CASSWTSGRDTGELFF
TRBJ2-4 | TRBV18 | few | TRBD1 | TGTGCCAGCTCACCATGGACCGGGACAGGGAAAAACATTCAGTACTTC | CASSPWTGTGKNIQYF
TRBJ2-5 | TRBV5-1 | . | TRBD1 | TGCGCCAGCAGCTTAAGACAGGGAGAGACCCAGTACTTC | CASSLRQGETQYF
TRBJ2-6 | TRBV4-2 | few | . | TGTGCCAGCAGCCAAGAAAGAGGGTCAGGGGCCAACGTCCTGACTTTC | CASSQERGSGANVLTF
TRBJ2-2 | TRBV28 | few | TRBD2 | TGTGCCACCAAATCCCGGGCGGGAGGGACCCCCGGGGAGCTGTTTTTT | CATKSRAGGTPGELFF
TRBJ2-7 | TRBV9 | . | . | TGTGCCAGCAGCGGGGGGGGAGACAGGCAGTACGAGCAGTACTTC | CASSGGGDRQYEQYF
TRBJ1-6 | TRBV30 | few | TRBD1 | TGTGCCTGGAGTTTACTACGTATCACGGGGACAGTCAATTCCCCCCTCCACTTT | CAWSLLRITGTVNSPLHF
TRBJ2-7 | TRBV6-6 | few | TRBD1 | TGTGCCAGCAGGGTGACAGGGTGGTACGAGCAGTACTTC | CASRVTGWYEQYF
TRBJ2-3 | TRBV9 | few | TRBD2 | TGTGCCAGCAGCGTAGGGGGGACTATCGTCACAGATACGCAGTATTTT | CASSVGGTIVTDTQYF
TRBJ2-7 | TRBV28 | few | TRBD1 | TGTGCCAGCAGCCGCCCCGGGACAGGGGCCGTCTACGAGCAGTACTTC | CASSRPGTGAVYEQYF
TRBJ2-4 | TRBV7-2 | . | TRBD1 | TGTGCCAGCAGTCCACGACTCCCGGAACAGGGGTTTAGTGGTCAGTACTTC | CASSPRLPEQGFSGQYF
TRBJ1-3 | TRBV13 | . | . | TGTGCCAGCAGCCCCAGATTTACAGTAGGAAACACCATATATTTT | CASSPRFTVGNTIYF
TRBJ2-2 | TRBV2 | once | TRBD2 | TGTGCCAGCAGCCGGCTCCCTGGATGGGGGGGGGAGAACACCGGGGAGCTGTTTTTT | CASSRLPGWGGENTGELFF
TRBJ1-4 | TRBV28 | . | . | TGTGCCAGCAGTCCGCCCGCGACAGCAACTAATGAAAAACTGTTTTTT | CASSPPATATNEKLFF
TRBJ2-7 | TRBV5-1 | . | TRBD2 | TGCGCCAGCAGCTCTAGACTAGCGGAAGACTCCGAGCAGTACTTC | CASSSRLAEDSEQYF
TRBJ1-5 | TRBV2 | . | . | TGTGCCAGCAGGAGGGATAGCAATCAGCCCCAGCATTTT | CASRRDSNQPQHF
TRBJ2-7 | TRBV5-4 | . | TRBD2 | TGTGCCAGCAGCTTGGGGGGACTATCAGGCGGCTACGAGCAGTACTTC | CASSLGGLSGGYEQYF
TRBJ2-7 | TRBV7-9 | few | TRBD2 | TGTGCCAGCAGCCCCACTAGCGGGACCTACTACGAGCAGTACTTC | CASSPTSGTYYEQYF
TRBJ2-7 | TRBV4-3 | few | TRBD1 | TGCGCCAGCAGCCAAGAGTCGGAGGGACAGGGGGGAAGATACGAGCAGTACTTC | CASSQESEGQGGRYEQYF